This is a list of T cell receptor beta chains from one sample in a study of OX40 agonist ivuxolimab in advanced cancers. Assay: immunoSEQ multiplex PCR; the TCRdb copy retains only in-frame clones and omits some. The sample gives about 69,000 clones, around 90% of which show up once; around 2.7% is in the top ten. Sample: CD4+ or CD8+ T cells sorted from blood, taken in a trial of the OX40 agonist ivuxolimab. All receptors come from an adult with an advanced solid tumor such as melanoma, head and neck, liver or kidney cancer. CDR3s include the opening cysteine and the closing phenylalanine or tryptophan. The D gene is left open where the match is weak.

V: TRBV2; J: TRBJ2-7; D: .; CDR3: CASSPGRSSYEQYF; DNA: TGTGCCAGCAGTCCAGGACGGTCCTCCTACGAGCAGTACTTC
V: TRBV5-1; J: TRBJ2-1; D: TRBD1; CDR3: CASSPGQGEFF; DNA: TGCGCCAGCAGCCCGGGACAGGGCGAATTCTTC
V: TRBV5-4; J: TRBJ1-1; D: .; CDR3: CASSSDVNTEAFF; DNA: TGTGCCAGCAGCTCGGACGTGAACACTGAAGCTTTCTTT
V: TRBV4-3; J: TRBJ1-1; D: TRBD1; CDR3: CASSRGQGAGTEAFF; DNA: TGCGCCAGCAGTCGCGGACAGGGGGCGGGCACTGAAGCTTTCTTT
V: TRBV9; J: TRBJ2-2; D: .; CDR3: CASSVGGGTFSPGELFF; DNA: TGTGCCAGCAGCGTAGGAGGTGGGACCTTCTCCCCCGGGGAGCTGTTTTTT
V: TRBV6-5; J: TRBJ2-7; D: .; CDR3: CASSYSSRGSPHEQYF; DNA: TGTGCCAGCAGTTACTCGAGTAGAGGTAGTCCCCACGAGCAGTACTTC
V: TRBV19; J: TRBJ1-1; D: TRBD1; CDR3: CASSMSYGQGNMNTEAFF; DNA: TGTGCCAGTAGTATGAGTTATGGACAGGGAAACATGAACACTGAAGCTTTCTTT
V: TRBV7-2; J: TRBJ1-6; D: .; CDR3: CASSTRGDLGYNSPLHF; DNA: TGTGCCAGCAGCACCCGGGGGGATCTCGGCTATAATTCACCCCTCCACTTT
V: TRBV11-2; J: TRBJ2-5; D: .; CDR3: CASSPQGAAGETQYF; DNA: TGTGCCAGCAGCCCGCAGGGAGCCGCAGGGGAGACCCAGTACTTC
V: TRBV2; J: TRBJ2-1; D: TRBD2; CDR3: CASSVSGGNYNEQFF; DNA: TGTGCCAGCAGTGTGAGCGGGGGTAATTACAATGAGCAGTTCTTC
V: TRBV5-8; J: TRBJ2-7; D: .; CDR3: CASSLFGEGGYEQYF; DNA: TGTGCCAGCAGCTTGTTCGGGGAAGGGGGTTACGAGCAGTACTTC